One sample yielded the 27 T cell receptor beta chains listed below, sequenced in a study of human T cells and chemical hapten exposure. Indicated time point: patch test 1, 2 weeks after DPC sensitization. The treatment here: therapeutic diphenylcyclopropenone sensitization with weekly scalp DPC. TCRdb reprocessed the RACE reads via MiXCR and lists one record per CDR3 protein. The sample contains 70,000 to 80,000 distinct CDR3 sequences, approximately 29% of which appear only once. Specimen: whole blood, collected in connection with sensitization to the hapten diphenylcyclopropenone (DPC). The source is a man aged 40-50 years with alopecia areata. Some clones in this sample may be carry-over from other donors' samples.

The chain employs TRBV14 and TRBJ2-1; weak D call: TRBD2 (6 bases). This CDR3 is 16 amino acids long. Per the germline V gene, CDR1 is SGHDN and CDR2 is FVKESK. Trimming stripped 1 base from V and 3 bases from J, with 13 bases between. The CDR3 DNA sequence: TGTGCCAGCAGCCAAGGGTCAGGGACTTTCTACAATGAGCAGTTCTTC. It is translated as CASSQGSGTFYNEQFF.

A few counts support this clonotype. CDR3 region: CASSPEEGRRADTQYF. CDR3 bases: TGTGCCAGCAGCCCCGAGGAGGGCCGCCGGGCAGATACGCAGTATTTT. This chain uses TRBV25-1 with TRBJ2-3; perhaps TRBD2 as D (6 bases). Trimming left V 6 bases short and J 4 bases short, with 20 bases between. The CDR3 has 16 residues. CDR1 MGHDK and CDR2 SYGVNS come from the germline V gene.

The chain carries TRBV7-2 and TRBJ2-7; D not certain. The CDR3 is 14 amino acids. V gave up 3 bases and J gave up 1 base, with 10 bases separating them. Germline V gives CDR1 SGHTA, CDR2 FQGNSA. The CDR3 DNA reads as TGTGCCAGCAGCTTTGAAGCGATATCCTACGAGCAGTACTTC. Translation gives CASSFEAISYEQYF.

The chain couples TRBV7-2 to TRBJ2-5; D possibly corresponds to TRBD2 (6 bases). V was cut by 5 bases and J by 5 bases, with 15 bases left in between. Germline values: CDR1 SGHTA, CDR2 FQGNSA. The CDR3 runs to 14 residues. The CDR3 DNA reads TGTGCCAGCAGCCGCGGGGCGTCGGGGGAGACCCAGTACTTC. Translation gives CASSRGASGETQYF.

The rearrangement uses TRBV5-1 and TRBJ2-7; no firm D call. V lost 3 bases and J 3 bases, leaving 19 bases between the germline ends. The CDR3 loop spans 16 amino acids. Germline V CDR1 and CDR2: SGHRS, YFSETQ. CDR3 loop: CASSYAPDIASYEQYF. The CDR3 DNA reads TGCGCCAGCAGCTACGCGCCCGACATAGCTAGCTACGAGCAGTACTTC.

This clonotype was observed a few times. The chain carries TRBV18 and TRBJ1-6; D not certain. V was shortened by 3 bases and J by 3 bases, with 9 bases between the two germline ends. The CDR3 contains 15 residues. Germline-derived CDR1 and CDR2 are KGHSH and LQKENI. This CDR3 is CASSPLPDYNSPLHF. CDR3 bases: TGTGCCAGCTCACCCCTCCCGGACTATAATTCACCCCTCCACTTT.

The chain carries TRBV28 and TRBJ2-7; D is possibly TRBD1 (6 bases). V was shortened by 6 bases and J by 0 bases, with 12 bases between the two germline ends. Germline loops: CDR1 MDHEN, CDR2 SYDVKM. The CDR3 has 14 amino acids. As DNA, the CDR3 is TGTGCCAGCAGCCGGACAGACCTCTCCTACGAGCAGTACTTC. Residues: CASSRTDLSYEQYF.

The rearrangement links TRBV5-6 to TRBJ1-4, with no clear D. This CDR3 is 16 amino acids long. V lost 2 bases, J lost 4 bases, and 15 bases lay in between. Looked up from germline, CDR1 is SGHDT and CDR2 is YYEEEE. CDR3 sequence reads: CASSFGPPGVNEKLFF. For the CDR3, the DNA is TGTGCCAGCAGCTTTGGACCCCCGGGAGTTAATGAAAAACTGTTTTTT.

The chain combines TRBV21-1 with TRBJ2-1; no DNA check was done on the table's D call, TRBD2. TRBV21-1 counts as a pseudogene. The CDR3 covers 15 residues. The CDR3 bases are TGTGCCAGCAGCAAAGGGACTAGCGGGAGCAATGAGCAGTTCTTC. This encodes CASSKGTSGSNEQFF.

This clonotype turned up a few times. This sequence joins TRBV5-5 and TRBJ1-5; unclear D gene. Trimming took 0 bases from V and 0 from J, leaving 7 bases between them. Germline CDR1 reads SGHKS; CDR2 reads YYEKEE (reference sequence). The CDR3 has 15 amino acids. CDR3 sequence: CASSLADSSNQPQHF. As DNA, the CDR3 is TGTGCCAGCAGCTTGGCAGACTCTAGCAATCAGCCCCAGCATTTT.

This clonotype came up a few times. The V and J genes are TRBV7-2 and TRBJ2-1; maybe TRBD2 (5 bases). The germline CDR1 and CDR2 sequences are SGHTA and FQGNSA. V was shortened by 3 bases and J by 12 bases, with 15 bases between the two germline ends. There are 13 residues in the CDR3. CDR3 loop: CASSLDSTAGQFF. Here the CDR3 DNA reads TGTGCCAGCAGCTTGGACTCGACGGCGGGGCAGTTCTTC.

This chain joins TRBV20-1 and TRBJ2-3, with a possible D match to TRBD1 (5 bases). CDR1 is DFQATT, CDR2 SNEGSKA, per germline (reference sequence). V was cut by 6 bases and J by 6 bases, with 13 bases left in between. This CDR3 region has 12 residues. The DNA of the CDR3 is TGCAGTGCAATCGCCGCAGGGGATACGCAGTATTTT. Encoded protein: CSAIAAGDTQYF.

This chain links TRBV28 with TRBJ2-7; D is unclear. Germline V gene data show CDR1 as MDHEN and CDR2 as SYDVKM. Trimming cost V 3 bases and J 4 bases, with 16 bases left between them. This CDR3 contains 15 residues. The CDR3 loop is CASSFGDPGLYEQYF. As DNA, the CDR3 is TGTGCCAGCAGTTTTGGTGACCCTGGGCTTTACGAGCAGTACTTC.

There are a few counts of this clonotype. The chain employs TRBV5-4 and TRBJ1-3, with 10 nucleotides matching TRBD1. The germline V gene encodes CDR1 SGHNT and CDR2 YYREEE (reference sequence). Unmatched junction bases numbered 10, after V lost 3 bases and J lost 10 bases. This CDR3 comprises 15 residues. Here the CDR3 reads CASSSLGTGVGTIYF. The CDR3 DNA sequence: TGTGCCAGCAGCTCACTCGGGACAGGGGTTGGAACCATATATTTT.

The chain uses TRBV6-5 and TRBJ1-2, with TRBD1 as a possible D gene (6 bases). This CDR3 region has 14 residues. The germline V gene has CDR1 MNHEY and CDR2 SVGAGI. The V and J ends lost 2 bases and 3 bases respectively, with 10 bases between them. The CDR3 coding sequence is TGTGCCAGCAGTTACCAGGGGCGCGACTATGGCTACACCTTC. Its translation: CASSYQGRDYGYTF.

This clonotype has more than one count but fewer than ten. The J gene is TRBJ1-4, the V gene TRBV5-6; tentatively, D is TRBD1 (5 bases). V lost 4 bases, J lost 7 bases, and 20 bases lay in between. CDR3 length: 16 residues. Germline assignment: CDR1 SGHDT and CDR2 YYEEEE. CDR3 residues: CASSGAMGGYTEKLFF. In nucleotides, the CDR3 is TGTGCCAGCAGCGGAGCTATGGGGGGTTATACTGAAAAACTGTTTTTT.

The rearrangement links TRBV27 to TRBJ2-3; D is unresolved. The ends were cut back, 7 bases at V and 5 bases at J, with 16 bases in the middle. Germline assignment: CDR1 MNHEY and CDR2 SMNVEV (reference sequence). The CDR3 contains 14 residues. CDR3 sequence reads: CASKRLSELDTQYF. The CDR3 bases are TGTGCCAGCAAAAGGTTAAGCGAGTTAGATACGCAGTATTTT.

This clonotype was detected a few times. In DNA form, the CDR3 reads TGCAGTGCTAGAGAAGGGAGAGGGGGTCGCCAGCCCCAGCATTTT. Its translation is CSAREGRGGRQPQHF. This chain uses TRBV20-1 with TRBJ1-5, with TRBD1 as a possible D gene (6 bases). V was shortened by 0 bases and J by 7 bases, with 16 bases between the two germline ends. Germline V gene lookup returns CDR1 DFQATT and CDR2 SNEGSKA (reference sequence). There are 15 residues in the CDR3.

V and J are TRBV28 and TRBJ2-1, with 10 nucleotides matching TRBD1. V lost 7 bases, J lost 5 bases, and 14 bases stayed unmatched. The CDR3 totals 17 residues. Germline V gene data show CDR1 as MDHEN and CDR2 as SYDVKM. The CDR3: CASTPQGTGVGHNEQFF. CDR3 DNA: TGTGCCAGCACCCCCCAAGGGACAGGGGTCGGACACAATGAGCAGTTCTTC.

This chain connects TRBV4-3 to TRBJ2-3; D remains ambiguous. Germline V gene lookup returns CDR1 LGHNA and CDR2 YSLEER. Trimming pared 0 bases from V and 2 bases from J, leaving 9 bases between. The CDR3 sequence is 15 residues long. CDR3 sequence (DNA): TGCGCCAGCAGCCAAGATCTACTTCACACAGATACGCAGTATTTT. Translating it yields CASSQDLLHTDTQYF.

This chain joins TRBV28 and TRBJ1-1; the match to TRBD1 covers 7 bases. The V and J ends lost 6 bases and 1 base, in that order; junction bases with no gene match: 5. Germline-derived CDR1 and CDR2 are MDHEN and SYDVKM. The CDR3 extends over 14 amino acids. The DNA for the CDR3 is TGTGCCAGCAGGGTGACAGGGACGAACACTGAAGCTTTCTTT. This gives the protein CASRVTGTNTEAFF.

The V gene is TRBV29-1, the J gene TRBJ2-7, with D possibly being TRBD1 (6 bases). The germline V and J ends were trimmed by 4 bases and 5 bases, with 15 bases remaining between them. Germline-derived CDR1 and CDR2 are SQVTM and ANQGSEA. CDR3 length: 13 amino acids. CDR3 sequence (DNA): TGCAGCGTTGCAGGGGTACGGTTGAACGAGCAGTACTTC. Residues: CSVAGVRLNEQYF.

The CDR3 region has the DNA TGTGCCAGCAGTTTACAGGGGGCGGAAGAGACCCAGTACTTC. Its protein is CASSLQGAEETQYF. The rearrangement joins TRBV27 to TRBJ2-5; 8 nucleotides align to TRBD1. The V and J ends lost 2 bases and 3 bases, in that order; junction bases with no gene match: 2. CDR1 and CDR2 from the germline V gene are MNHEY and SMNVEV (reference sequence). This CDR3 is built from 14 residues.

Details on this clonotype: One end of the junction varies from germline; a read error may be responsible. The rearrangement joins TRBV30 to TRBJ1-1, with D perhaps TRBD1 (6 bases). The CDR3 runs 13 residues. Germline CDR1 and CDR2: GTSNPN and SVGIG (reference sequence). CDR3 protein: CAWRLWRGTETFF. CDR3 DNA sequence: TGTGCCTGGAGGTTGTGGAGGGGGACTGAAACTTTCTTT.

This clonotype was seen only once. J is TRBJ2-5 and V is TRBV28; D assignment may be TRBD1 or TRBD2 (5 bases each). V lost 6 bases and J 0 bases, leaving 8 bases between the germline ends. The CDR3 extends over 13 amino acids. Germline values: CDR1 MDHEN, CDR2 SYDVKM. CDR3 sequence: CASRGTYQETQYF. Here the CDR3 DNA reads TGTGCCAGCAGGGGGACGTACCAAGAGACCCAGTACTTC.

The CDR3 DNA reads TGCAGCGTTTTCCCCACAGGGATGGGGGTGGATACGCAGTATTTT. Translation gives CSVFPTGMGVDTQYF. The chain is built from TRBV29-1 and TRBJ2-3; tentative D call: TRBD1 (6 bases). Trimming pared 5 bases from V and 6 bases from J, leaving 21 bases between. Germline CDR1 SQVTM, CDR2 ANQGSEA. This CDR3 is 15 amino acids long.

The CDR3 DNA sequence: TGCGCCAGCAGCGTAAAGACAGGGGCGAACACTGAAGCTTTCTTT. Its translation: CASSVKTGANTEAFF. The genes are TRBV5-1 and TRBJ1-1; 8 positions match TRBD1. J was trimmed by 1 base and V by 4 bases; bases with no gene match: 6. Germline values: CDR1 SGHRS, CDR2 YFSETQ. This CDR3 is 15 amino acids long.